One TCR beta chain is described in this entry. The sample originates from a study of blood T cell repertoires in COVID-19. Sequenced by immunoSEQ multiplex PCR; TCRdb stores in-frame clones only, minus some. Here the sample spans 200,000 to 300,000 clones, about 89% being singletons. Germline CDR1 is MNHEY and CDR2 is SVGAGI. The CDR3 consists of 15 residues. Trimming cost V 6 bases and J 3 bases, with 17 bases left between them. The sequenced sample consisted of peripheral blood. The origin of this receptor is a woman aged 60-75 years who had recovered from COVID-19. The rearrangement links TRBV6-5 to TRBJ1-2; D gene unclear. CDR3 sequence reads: CASSLPPPRYYGYTF. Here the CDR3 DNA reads TGTGCCAGCAGCCTCCCTCCCCCCAGATACTATGGCTACACCTTC.